Sequencing of this T cell receptor beta chain was carried out in a study of blood T cell repertoires in COVID-19. Participants came from under 30 US areas, aged roughly 18 to 95 years. The study assigned cohorts using participant-reported clinical history. Using immunoSEQ multiplex PCR, the repertoire was profiled, and TCRdb retains in-frame clones only, with some absent. The sample has approximately 130,000 clones; around 83% are singletons. This CDR3 region has 15 residues. V lost 2 bases, J lost 4 bases, and 2 bases stayed unmatched. Germline-derived CDR1 and CDR2 are LNHDA and SQIVND (reference sequence).

Sequencing used PBMCs or T cells enriched from blood (not recorded which). This TCR was sampled from a man aged 25-45 years who had recovered from COVID-19. The genes are TRBV19 and TRBJ1-4, with TRBD1 matching 9 bases. The CDR3 nucleotides are TGTGCCAGTAGTATACAGGGACAGGGTAATGAAAAACTGTTTTTT. As protein: CASSIQGQGNEKLFF.